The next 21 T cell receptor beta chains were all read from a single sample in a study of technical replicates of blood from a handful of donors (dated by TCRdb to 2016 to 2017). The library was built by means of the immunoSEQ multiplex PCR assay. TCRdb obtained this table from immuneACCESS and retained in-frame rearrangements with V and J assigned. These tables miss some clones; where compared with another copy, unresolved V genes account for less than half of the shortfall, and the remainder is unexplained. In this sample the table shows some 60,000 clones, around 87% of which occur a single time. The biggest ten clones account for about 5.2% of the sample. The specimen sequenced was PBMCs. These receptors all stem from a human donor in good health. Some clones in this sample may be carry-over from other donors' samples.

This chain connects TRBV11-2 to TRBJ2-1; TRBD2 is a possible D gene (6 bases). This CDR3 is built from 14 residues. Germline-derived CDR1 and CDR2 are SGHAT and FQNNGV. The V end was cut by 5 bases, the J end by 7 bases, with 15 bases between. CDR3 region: CASSTFRELNEQFF. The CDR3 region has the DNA TGTGCCAGCAGCACATTCCGGGAGCTAAATGAGCAGTTCTTC.

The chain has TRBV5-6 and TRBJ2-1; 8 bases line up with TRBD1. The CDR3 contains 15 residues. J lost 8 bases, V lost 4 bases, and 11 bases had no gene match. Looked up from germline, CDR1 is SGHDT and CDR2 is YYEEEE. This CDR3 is CASSHNPQGAYEQFF. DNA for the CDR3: TGTGCCAGCAGCCACAACCCTCAGGGGGCCTATGAGCAGTTCTTC.

The CDR3 sequence: CASSPPPYQETQYF. CDR3 nucleotide sequence: TGTGCCAGCTCACCACCACCCTATCAAGAGACCCAGTACTTC. This chain connects TRBV18 to TRBJ2-5; D uncertain. This CDR3 has 14 residues. V dropped 0 bases and J dropped 2 bases, with 7 bases sitting between them. The V gene's germline CDR1 is KGHSH and CDR2 LQKENI.

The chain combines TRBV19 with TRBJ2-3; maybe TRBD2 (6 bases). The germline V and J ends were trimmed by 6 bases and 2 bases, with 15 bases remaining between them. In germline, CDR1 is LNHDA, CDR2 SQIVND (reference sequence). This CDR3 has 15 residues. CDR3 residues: CASRNHRDFTDTQYF. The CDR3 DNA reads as TGTGCCAGTAGAAACCACCGGGACTTCACAGATACGCAGTATTTT.

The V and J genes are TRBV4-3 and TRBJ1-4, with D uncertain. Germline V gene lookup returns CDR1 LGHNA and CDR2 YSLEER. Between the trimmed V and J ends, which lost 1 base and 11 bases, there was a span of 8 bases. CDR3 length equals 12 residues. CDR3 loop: CASSQVTGKLFF. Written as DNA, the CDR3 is TGCGCCAGCAGCCAAGTGACGGGGAAACTGTTTTTT.

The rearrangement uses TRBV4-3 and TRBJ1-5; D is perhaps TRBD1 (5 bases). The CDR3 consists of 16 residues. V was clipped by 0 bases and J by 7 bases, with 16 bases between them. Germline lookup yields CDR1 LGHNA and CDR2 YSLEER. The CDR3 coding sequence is TGCGCCAGCAGCCAAGATTGGGTAGGGGCTTGGCAGCCCCAGCATTTT. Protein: CASSQDWVGAWQPQHF.

The CDR3: CASSLGSGRGTEAFF. The DNA of the CDR3 is TGCGCCAGCAGCTTGGGTTCAGGGAGGGGGACTGAAGCTTTCTTT. The chain carries TRBV5-1 and TRBJ1-1, with TRBD1 as a possible D gene (6 bases). Deletions cut 0 bases from V and 5 bases from J, with 14 bases between. The CDR3 has 15 amino acids. In germline, CDR1 is SGHRS, CDR2 YFSETQ. Supplemented by reference TRBV5-1 and TRBJ1-1, the full variable domain reads KAGVTQTPRYLIKTRGQQVTLSCSPISGHRSVSWYQQTPGQGLQFLFEYFSETQRNKGNFPGRFSGRQFSNSRSEMNVSTLELGDSALYLCASSLGSGRGTEAFFGQGTRLTVV.

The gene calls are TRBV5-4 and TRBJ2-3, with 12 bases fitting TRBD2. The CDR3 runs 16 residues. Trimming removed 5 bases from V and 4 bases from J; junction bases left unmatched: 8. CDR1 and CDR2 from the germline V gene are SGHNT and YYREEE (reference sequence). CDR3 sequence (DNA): TGTGCCAGCAGGACCGCTAGCGGGAGGGGTCCAGATACGCAGTATTTT. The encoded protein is CASRTASGRGPDTQYF.

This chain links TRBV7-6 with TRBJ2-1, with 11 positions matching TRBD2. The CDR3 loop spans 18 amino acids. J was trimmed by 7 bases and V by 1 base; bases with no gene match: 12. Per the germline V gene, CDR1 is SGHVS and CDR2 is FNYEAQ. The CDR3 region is CASSLEVASGGRLNEQFF. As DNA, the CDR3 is TGTGCCAGCAGCTTAGAGGTGGCTAGCGGGGGGAGGTTGAATGAGCAGTTCTTC.

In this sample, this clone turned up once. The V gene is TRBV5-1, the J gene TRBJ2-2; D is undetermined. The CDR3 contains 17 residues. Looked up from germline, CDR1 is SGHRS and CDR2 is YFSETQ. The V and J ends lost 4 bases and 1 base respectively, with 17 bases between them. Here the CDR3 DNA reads TGCGCCAGCAGCCCAGGAAACAAGATCAGGAACACCGGGGAGCTGTTTTTT. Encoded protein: CASSPGNKIRNTGELFF.

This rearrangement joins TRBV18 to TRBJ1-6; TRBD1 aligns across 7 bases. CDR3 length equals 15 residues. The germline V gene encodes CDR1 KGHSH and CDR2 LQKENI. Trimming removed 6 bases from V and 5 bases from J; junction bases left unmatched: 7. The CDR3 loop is CASSRQGLNNSPLHF. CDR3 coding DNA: TGTGCCAGCTCTCGACAGGGCCTCAATAATTCACCCCTCCACTTT.

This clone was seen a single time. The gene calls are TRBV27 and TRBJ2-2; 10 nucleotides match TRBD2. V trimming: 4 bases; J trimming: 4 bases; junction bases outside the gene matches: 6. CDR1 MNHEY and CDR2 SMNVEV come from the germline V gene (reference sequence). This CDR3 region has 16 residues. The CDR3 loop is CASSSPSGSPTGELFF. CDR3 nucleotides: TGTGCCAGCAGTTCCCCTAGCGGGAGCCCCACCGGGGAGCTGTTTTTT.

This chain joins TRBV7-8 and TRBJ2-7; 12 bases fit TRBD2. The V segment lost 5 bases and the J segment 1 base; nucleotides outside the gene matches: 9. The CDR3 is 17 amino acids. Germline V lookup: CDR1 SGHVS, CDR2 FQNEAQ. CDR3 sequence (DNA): TGTGCCAGCAGCCAAACCACTAGCGGGGGGTTTTCCTACGAGCAGTACTTC. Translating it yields CASSQTTSGGFSYEQYF.

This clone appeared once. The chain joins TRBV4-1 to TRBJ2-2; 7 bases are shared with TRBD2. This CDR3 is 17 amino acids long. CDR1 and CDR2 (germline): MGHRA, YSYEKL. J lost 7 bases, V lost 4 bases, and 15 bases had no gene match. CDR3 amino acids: CASSRHEGRGGGGELFF. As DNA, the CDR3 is TGCGCCAGCAGCCGACACGAGGGGAGGGGAGGAGGCGGGGAGCTGTTTTTT.

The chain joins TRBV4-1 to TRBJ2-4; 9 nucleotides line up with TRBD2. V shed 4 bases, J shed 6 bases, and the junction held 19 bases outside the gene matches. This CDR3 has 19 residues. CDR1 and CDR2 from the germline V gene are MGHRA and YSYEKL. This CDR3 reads CASSPRGEAGGPNGNIQYF. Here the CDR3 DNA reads TGCGCCAGCAGCCCGCGGGGTGAGGCGGGAGGGCCGAATGGAAACATTCAGTACTTC.

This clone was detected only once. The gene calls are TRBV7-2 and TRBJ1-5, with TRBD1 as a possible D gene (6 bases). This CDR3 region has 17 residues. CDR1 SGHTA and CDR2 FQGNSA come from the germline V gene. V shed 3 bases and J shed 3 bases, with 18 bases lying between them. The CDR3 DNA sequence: TGTGCCAGCAGCTTTCGGGCAGGGGAAAGGAACAATCAGCCCCAGCATTTT. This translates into CASSFRAGERNNQPQHF.

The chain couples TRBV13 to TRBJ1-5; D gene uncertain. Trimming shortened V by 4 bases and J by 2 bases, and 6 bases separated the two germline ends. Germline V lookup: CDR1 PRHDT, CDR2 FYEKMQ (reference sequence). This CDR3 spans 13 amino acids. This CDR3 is CASSYGGNQPQHF. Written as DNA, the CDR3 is TGTGCCAGCAGCTACGGAGGCAATCAGCCCCAGCATTTT.

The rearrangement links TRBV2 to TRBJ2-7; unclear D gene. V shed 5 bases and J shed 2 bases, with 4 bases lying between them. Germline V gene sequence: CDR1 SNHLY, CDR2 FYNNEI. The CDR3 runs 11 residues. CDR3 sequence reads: CASSSAYEQYF. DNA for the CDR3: TGTGCCAGCAGTTCCGCCTACGAGCAGTACTTC.

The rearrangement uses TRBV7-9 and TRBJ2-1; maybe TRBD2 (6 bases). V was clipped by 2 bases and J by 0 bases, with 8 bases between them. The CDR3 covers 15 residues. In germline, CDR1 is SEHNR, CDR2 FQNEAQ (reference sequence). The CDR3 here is CASSLYGSSYNEQFF. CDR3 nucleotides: TGTGCCAGCAGCTTATACGGGAGCTCCTACAATGAGCAGTTCTTC.

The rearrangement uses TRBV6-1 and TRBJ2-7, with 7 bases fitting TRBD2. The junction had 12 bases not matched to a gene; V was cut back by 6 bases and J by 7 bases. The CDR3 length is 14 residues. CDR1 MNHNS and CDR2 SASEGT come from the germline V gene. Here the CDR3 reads CASRRGSGVEEQYF. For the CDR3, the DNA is TGTGCCAGCAGACGAGGGAGCGGGGTAGAAGAGCAGTACTTC.

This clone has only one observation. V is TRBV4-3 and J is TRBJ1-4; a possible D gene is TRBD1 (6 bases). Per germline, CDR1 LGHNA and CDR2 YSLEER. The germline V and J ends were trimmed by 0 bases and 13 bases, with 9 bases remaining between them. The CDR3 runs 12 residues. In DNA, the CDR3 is TGCGCCAGCAGCCAAGAAGGGGGGGGACTGTTTTTT. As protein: CASSQEGGGLFF.